Sequencing of this T cell receptor beta chain was carried out in a study of T cell repertoires in aging, cancer and after chemotherapy. Details on this clonotype: Its antigen is currently unknown. One end of the junction fails to match germline, which may point to a read error.

CDR1 and CDR2 from the germline V gene are SGHDT and YYEEEE. The CDR3 is 14 amino acids. Amplification of TCR beta used genomic DNA extracted from peripheral blood. Rearranged V-D-J TRB sequences were amplified with a mixed TRB-A/B primer pool. TCRdb reprocessed the multiplex PCR reads with MiXCR, giving one entry per CDR3 protein. The sample lists several thousand distinct CDR3 sequences; about 35% were seen once. Study-wide findings and caveats: The repertoire data cannot show anything about immunological memory following chemotherapy. Compared with age-matched healthy donors, untreated hematological or solid cancer patients showed higher blood TCR clonality. Healthy donors lost TCR diversity with age mainly through richness, cancer patients through richness and evenness.

V gene TRBV5-6 combines with J gene TRBJ2-1; 7 bases align to TRBD1. The sequence came from a human donor in good health. The specimen sequenced was blood. Here the CDR3 reads CASTLEGAAVEQFF. The CDR3 bases are TGCGCCAGCACCCTAGAGGGGGCCGCCGTGGAGCAGTTCTTC.